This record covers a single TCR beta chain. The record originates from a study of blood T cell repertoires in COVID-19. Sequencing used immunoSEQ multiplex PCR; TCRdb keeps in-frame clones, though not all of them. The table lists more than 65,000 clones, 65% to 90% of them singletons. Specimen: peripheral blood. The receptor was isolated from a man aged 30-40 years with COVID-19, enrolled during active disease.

CDR3 protein: CASTPGTGNEKLFF. CDR3 nucleotides: TGTGCCAGCACACCCGGGACAGGGAATGAAAAACTGTTTTTT. The chain joins TRBV9 to TRBJ1-4, with 9 bases lining up with TRBD1. Germline trimming cut 6 bases from V and 5 bases from J; bases unmatched to any gene: 5. The CDR3 sequence is 14 residues long. The V gene's germline CDR1 is SGDLS and CDR2 YYNGEE.